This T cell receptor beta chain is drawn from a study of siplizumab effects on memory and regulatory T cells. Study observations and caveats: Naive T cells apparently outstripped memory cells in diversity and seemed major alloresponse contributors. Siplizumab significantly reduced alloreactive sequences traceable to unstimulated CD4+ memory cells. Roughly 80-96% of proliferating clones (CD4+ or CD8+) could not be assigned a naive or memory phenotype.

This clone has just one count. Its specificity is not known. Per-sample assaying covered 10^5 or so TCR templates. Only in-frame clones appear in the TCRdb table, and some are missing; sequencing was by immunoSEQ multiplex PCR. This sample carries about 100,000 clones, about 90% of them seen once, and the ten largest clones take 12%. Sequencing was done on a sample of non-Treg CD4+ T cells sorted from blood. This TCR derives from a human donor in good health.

The chain's CDR3 is CASSPAWGARSPDTQYF. In DNA form, the CDR3 reads TGTGCCAGCAGTCCGGCATGGGGGGCTCGGTCGCCAGATACGCAGTATTTT. The rearrangement uses TRBV7-2 and TRBJ2-3, with D perhaps matching TRBD1 or TRBD2 (6 bases each). The germline V and J ends were trimmed by 6 bases and 4 bases, with 23 bases remaining between them. Germline CDR1 and CDR2: SGHTA and FQGNSA. This CDR3 region has 17 residues.